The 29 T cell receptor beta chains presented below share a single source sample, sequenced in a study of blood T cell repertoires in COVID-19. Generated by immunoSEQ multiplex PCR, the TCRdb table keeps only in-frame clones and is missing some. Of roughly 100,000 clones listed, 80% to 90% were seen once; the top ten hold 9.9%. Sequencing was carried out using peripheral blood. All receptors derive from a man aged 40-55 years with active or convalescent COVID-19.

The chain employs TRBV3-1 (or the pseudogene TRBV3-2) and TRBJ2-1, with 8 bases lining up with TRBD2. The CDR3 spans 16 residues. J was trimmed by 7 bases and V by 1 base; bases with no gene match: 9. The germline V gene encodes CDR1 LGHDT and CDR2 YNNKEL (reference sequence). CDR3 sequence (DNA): TGTGCCAGCAGCCAAGTCGCCAGCGGGGGTCGGAATGAGCAGTTCTTC. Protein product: CASSQVASGGRNEQFF.

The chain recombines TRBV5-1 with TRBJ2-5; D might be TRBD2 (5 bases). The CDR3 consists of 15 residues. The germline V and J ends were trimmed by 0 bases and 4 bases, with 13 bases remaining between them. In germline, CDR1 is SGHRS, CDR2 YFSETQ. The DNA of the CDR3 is TGCGCCAGCAGCTTGGGCGGGCGGGCTGGAGAGACCCAGTACTTC. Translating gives CASSLGGRAGETQYF.

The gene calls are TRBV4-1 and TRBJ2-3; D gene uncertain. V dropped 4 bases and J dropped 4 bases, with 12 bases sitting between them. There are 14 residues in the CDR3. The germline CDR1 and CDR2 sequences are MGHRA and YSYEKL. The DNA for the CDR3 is TGCGCCAGCAGCCGAGAGCTAGTGGCAGATACGCAGTATTTT. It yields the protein CASSRELVADTQYF.

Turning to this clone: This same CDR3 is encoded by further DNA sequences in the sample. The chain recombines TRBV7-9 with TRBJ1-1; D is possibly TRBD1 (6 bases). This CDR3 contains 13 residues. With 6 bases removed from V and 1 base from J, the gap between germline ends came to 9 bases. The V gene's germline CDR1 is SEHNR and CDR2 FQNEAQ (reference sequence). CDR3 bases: TGTGCCAGCAGTTCACAGGGGAACACTGAAGCTTTCTTT. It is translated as CASSSQGNTEAFF.

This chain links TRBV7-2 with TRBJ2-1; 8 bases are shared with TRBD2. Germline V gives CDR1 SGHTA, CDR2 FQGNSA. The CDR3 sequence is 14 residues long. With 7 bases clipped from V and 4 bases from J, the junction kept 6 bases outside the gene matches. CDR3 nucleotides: TGTGCCAGCACCCCCACGGGGGGGTACAATGAGCAGTTCTTC. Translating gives CASTPTGGYNEQFF.

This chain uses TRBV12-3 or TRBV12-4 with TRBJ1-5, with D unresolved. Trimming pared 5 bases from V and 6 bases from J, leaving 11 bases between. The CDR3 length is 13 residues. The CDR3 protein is CASSLTETQPQHF. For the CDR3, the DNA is TGTGCCAGCAGTCTGACGGAGACTCAGCCCCAGCATTTT.

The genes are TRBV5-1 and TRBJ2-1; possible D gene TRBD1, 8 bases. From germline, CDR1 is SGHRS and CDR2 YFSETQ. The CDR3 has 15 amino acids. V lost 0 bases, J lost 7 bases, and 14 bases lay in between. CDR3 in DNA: TGCGCCAGCAGCTTGGTGACAGGGGAGGGGAATGAGCAGTTCTTC. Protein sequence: CASSLVTGEGNEQFF.

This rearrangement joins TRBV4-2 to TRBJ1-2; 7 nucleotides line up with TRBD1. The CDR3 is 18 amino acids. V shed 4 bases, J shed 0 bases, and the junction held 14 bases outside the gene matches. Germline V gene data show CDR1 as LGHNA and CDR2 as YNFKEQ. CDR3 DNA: TGTGCCAGCAGCCCCGCTTTCTTACAGGGGAGGTCTAACTATGGCTACACCTTC. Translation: CASSPAFLQGRSNYGYTF.

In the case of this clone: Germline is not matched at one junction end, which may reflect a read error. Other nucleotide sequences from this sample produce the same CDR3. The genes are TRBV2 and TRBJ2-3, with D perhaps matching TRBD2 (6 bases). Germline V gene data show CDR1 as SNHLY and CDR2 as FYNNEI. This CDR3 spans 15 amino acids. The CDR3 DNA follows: TGTGCCAGTAGTGCGGCCGGTCAAGGAGGGGATACGCAGTATTTT. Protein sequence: CASSAAGQGGDTQYF.

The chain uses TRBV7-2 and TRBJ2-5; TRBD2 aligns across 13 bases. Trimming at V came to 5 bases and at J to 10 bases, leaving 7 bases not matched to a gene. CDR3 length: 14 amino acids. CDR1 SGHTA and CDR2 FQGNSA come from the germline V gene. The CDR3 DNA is TGTGCCAGCAGCCCGATACTAGCGGGGGGGAACCAGTACTTC. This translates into CASSPILAGGNQYF.

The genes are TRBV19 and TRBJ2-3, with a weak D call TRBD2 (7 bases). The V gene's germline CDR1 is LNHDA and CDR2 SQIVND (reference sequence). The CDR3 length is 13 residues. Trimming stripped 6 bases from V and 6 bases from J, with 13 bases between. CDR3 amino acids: CASRGGGVDTQYF. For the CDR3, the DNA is TGTGCCAGTAGAGGGGGGGGCGTGGATACGCAGTATTTT.

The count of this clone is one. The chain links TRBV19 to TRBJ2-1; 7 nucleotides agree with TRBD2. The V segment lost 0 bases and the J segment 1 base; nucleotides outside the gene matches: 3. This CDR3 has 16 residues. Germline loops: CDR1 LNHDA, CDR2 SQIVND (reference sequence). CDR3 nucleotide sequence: TGTGCCAGTAGTATAGAGGCCGGGGGGTCCTACAATGAGCAGTTCTTC. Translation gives CASSIEAGGSYNEQFF.

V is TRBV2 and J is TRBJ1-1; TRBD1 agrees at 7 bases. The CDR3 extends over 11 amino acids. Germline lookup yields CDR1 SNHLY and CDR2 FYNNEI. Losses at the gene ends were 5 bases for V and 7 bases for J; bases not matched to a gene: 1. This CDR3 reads CASSYRGEAFF. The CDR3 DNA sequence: TGTGCCAGCAGTTACAGGGGTGAAGCTTTCTTT.

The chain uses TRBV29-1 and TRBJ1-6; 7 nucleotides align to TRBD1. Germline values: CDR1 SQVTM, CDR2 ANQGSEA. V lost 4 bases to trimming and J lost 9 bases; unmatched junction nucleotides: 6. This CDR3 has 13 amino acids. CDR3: CSVAETGSSPLHF. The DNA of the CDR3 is TGCAGCGTTGCCGAGACAGGGTCTTCACCCCTCCACTTT.

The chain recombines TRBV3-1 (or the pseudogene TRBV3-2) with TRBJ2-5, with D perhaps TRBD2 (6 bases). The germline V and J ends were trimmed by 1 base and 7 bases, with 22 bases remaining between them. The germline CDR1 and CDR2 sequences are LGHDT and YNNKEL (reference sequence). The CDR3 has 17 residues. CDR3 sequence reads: CASSQVGGGIRIGTQYF. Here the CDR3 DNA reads TGTGCCAGCAGCCAAGTGGGGGGAGGTATTAGAATCGGGACCCAGTACTTC.

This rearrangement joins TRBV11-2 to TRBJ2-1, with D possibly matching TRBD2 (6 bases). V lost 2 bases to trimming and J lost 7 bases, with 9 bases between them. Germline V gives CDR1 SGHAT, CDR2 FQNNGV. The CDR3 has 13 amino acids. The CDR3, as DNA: TGTGCCAGCAGCTTATATCGGGGGAATGAGCAGTTCTTC. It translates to CASSLYRGNEQFF. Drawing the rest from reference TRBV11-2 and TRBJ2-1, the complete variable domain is EAGVAQSPRYKIIEKRQSVAFWCNPISGHATLYWYQQILGQGPKLLIQFQNNGVVDDSQLPKDRFSAERLKGVDSTLKIQPAKLEDSAVYLCASSLYRGNEQFFGPGTRLTVL.

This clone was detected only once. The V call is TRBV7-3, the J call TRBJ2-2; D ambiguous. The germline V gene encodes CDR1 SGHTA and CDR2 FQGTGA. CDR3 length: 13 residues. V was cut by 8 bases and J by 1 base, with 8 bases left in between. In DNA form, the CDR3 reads TGTGCCAGCGGGCAGGTGAACACCGGGGAGCTGTTTTTT. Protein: CASGQVNTGELFF.

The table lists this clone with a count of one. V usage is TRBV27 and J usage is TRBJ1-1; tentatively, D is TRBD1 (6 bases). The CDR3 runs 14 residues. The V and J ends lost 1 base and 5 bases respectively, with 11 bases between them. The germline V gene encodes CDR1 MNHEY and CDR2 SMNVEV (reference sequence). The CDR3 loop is CASSLLQGLTEAFF. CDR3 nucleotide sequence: TGTGCCAGCAGTTTATTGCAGGGGTTGACTGAAGCTTTCTTT.

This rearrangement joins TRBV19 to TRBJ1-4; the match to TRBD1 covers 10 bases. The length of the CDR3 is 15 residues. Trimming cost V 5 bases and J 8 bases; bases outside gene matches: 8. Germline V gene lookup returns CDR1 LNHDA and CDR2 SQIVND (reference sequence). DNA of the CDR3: TGTGCCAGTAGTCCCGGCGACAGGGGGCGAGAAAAACTGTTTTTT. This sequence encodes CASSPGDRGREKLFF.

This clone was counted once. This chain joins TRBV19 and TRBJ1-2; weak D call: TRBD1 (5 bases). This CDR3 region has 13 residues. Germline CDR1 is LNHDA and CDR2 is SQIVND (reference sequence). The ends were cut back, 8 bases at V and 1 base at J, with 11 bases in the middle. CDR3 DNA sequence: TGTGCCAGTTTCGACAGTAATAACTATGGCTACACCTTC. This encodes CASFDSNNYGYTF.

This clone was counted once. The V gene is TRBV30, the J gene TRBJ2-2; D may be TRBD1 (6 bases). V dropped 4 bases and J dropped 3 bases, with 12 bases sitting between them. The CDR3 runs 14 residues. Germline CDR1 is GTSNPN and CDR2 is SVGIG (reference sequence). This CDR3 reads CAWNQGHDTGELFF. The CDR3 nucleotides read TGTGCCTGGAACCAGGGACATGACACCGGGGAGCTGTTTTTT.

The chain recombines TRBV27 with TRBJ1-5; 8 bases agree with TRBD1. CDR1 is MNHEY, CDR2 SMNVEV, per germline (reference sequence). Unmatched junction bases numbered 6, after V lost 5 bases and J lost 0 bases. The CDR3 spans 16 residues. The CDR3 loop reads CASSPIQGASNQPQHF. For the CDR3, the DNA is TGTGCCAGCAGTCCAATCCAGGGGGCTAGCAATCAGCCCCAGCATTTT.

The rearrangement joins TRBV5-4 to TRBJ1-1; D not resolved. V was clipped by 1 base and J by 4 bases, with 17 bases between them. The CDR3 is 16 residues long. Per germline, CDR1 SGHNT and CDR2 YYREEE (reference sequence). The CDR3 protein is CASSLRSAAGGTEAFF. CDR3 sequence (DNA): TGTGCCAGCAGCTTGAGATCCGCCGCGGGTGGCACTGAAGCTTTCTTT. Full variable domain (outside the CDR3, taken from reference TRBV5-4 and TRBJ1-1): ETGVTQSPTHLIKTRGQQVTLRCSSQSGHNTVSWYQQALGQGPQFIFQYYREEENGRGNFPPRFSGLQFPNYSSELNVNALELDDSALYLCASSLRSAAGGTEAFFGQGTRLTVV.

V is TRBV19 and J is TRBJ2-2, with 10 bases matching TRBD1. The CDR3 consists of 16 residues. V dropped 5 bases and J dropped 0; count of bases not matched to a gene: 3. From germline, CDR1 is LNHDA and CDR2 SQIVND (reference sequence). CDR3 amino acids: CASSSGQGPNTGELFF. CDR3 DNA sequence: TGTGCCAGTAGTTCGGGACAGGGGCCGAACACCGGGGAGCTGTTTTTT.

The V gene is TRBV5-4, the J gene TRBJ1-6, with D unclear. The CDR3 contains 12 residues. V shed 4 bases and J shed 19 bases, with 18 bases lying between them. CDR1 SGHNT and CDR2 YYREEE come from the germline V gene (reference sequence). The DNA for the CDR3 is TGTGCCAGCAGCCTTGGCGGGCAGCTGATACACTTT. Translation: CASSLGGQLIHF. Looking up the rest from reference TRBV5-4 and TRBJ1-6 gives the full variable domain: ETGVTQSPTHLIKTRGQQVTLRCSSQSGHNTVSWYQQALGQGPQFIFQYYREEENGRGNFPPRFSGLQFPNYSSELNVNALELDDSALYLCASSLGGQLIHFGNGTRLTVT.

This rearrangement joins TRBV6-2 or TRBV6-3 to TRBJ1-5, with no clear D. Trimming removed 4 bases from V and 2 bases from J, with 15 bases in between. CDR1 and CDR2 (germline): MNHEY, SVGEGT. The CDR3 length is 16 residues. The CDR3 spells CASSSHRVIGNQPQHF. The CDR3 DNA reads TGTGCCAGCAGTTCCCACCGGGTAATAGGCAATCAGCCCCAGCATTTT.

For the CDR3, the DNA is TGTGCCAGCAGCTTAGCCGGGACAGGGGGTTTAGAGACCCAGTACTTC. Amino acid sequence: CASSLAGTGGLETQYF. J is TRBJ2-5 and V is TRBV7-9; TRBD1 matches at 11 bases. The CDR3 runs to 16 residues. Looked up from germline, CDR1 is SEHNR and CDR2 is FQNEAQ (reference sequence). V was clipped by 0 bases and J by 4 bases; unmatched bases: 4.

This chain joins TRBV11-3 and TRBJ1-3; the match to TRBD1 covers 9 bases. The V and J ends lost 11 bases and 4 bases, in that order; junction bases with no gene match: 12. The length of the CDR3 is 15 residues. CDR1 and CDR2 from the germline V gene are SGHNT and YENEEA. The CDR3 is CARRTGVGCGNTIYF. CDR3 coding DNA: TGTGCCCGACGGACAGGGGTAGGATGCGGAAACACCATATATTTT. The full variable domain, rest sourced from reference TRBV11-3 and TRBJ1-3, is EAGVVQSPRYKIIEKKQPVAFWCNPISGHNTLYWYLQNLGQGPELLIRYENEEAVDDSQLPKDRFSAERLKGVDSTLKIQPAELGDSAVYLCARRTGVGCGNTIYFGEGSWLTVV.

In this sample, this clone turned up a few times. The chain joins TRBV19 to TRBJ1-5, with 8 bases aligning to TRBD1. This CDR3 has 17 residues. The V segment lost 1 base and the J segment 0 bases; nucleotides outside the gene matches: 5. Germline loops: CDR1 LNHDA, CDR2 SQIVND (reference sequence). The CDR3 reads CASSIGQGTSSNQPQHF. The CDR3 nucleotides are TGTGCCAGTAGTATAGGACAGGGGACGTCTAGCAATCAGCCCCAGCATTTT.